Below, 20 T cell receptor beta chains from the same sample are listed, as sequenced in a study of T cell responses to AZD1222 COVID-19 vaccine. Assay used: immunoSEQ multiplex PCR; TCRdb lists only in-frame clones, some missing. The repertoire has 120,000 or so clones, approximately 86% of them found once; the top ten carry 17%. Sequencing used peripheral blood, obtained 28 days after the second AZD1222 dose. These receptors all come from an adult who received the AZD1222 COVID-19 vaccine.

Relative to its sample, this clone is medium-sized. The chain combines TRBV5-4 with TRBJ1-1; D is perhaps TRBD1 (6 bases). Germline V gene data show CDR1 as SGHNT and CDR2 as YYREEE (reference sequence). Deletions cut 4 bases from V and 5 bases from J, with 12 bases between. The CDR3 has 13 amino acids. CDR3 protein: CASSITGKTEAFF. The CDR3 DNA sequence: TGTGCCAGCAGCATAACAGGGAAAACTGAAGCTTTCTTT.

The chain has TRBV10-3 and TRBJ2-7; 15 bases agree with TRBD2. CDR1 is ENHRY, CDR2 SYGVKD, per germline. With V trimmed by 11 bases and J by 1 base, 9 bases remained unmatched. This CDR3 region has 16 residues. CDR3 in DNA: TGTGCCTCGAAGGGGACTAGCGGGAGGAGTTCCTACGAGCAGTACTTC. It is translated as CASKGTSGRSSYEQYF.

J is TRBJ2-2 and V is TRBV7-8; TRBD2 might be the D (5 bases). Germline V gene sequence: CDR1 SGHVS, CDR2 FQNEAQ. CDR3 length equals 16 residues. V dropped 6 bases and J dropped 5 bases, with 19 bases sitting between them. CDR3 sequence reads: CASSPFGLPRTGELFF. CDR3 nucleotide sequence: TGTGCCAGCAGTCCCTTTGGACTCCCCAGGACCGGGGAGCTGTTTTTT.

The chain recombines TRBV9 with TRBJ1-1, with no clear D. Germline loops: CDR1 SGDLS, CDR2 YYNGEE. This CDR3 has 14 residues. Trimming took off 3 bases at V and 1 base at J, with 10 bases between the two ends. Here the CDR3 reads CASSAHGPNTEAFF. CDR3 nucleotide sequence: TGTGCCAGCAGCGCTCACGGGCCGAACACTGAAGCTTTCTTT.

V gene TRBV6-2 or TRBV6-3 combines with J gene TRBJ1-2; TRBD1 matches at 8 bases. Germline CDR1 reads MNHEY; CDR2 reads SVGEGT. V lost 3 bases to trimming and J lost 5 bases; unmatched junction nucleotides: 8. The CDR3 has 15 residues. CDR3 sequence: CASSYPDREGYGYTF. In DNA form, the CDR3 reads TGTGCCAGCAGTTATCCGGACAGGGAAGGGTATGGCTACACCTTC.

The chain recombines TRBV18 with TRBJ2-7, with TRBD1 matching over 9 bases. The trim removed 5 bases at V and 4 bases at J, leaving 9 bases unmatched. In germline, CDR1 is KGHSH, CDR2 LQKENI. The CDR3 runs to 15 residues. The CDR3 loop is CASSEQGADRYEQYF. The CDR3 DNA reads as TGTGCCAGCTCAGAACAGGGGGCGGATAGGTACGAGCAGTACTTC.

This clone came up a few times. The rearrangement joins TRBV28 to TRBJ2-3; possible D gene TRBD2, 6 bases. With 1 base removed from V and 2 bases from J, the gap between germline ends came to 16 bases. This CDR3 contains 17 residues. From germline, CDR1 is MDHEN and CDR2 SYDVKM. CDR3: CASSLSVGLKNTDTQYF. DNA for the CDR3: TGTGCCAGCAGTTTATCCGTTGGACTAAAAAACACAGATACGCAGTATTTT.

This rearrangement joins TRBV28 to TRBJ1-6; possible D gene TRBD1, 5 bases. Germline V gene sequence: CDR1 MDHEN, CDR2 SYDVKM. This CDR3 is 17 amino acids long. Trimming took off 5 bases at V and 7 bases at J, with 21 bases between the two ends. The CDR3 is CASSVGRVGTPNSPLHF. Written as DNA, the CDR3 is TGTGCCAGCAGTGTGGGGAGGGTGGGGACCCCCAATTCACCCCTCCACTTT.

The chain uses TRBV6-5 and TRBJ2-4; TRBD1 might be the D (5 bases). There are 14 residues in the CDR3. Germline V gives CDR1 MNHEY, CDR2 SVGAGI. Trimming took off 6 bases at V and 4 bases at J, with 13 bases between the two ends. DNA of the CDR3: TGTGCCAGCAGCCCCAATAGACAGAAAAACATTCAGTACTTC. Amino acid sequence: CASSPNRQKNIQYF.

The rearrangement links TRBV10-3 to TRBJ1-2; no clear D. Germline V lookup: CDR1 ENHRY, CDR2 SYGVKD. The CDR3 loop spans 13 amino acids. V was pared by 10 bases and J by 5 bases, with 17 bases between. CDR3 in DNA: TGTGCCACCACCGGACCGACGCAATATGGCTACACCTTC. Its translation: CATTGPTQYGYTF.

This chain links TRBV5-5 with TRBJ1-2; D gene uncertain. The CDR3 is made up of 13 amino acids. The V gene's germline CDR1 is SGHKS and CDR2 YYEKEE (reference sequence). The ends were cut back, 2 bases at V and 4 bases at J, with 9 bases in the middle. The CDR3 nucleotides read TGTGCCAGCAGCTTATCAAGTCTCTATGGCTACACCTTC. Residues: CASSLSSLYGYTF.

The CDR3 nucleotides read TGTGCCAGCAGCTTACCGGTGGGGCTAGCGGTTGGCGGCGAGCAGTACTTC. Translation gives CASSLPVGLAVGGEQYF. The V call is TRBV13, the J call TRBJ2-7; TRBD2 matches at 7 bases. The CDR3 is made up of 17 amino acids. Germline V gene sequence: CDR1 PRHDT, CDR2 FYEKMQ (reference sequence). Trimming cost V 2 bases and J 6 bases; bases outside gene matches: 16.

The genes are TRBV9 and TRBJ2-1; TRBD1 matches 8 bases. The germline gives CDR1 SGDLS, CDR2 YYNGEE. V was clipped by 3 bases and J by 8 bases; unmatched bases: 13. The CDR3 extends over 16 amino acids. For the CDR3, the DNA is TGTGCCAGCAGCGAGGCACCAGGACAGGGTAGGGATGAGCAGTTCTTC. Its protein product is CASSEAPGQGRDEQFF.

The rearrangement joins TRBV7-7 to TRBJ2-7; 7 bases align to TRBD1. CDR1 is SSHAT and CDR2 is FNYEAQ in the germline V gene (reference sequence). CDR3 length: 13 residues. V trimming: 5 bases; J trimming: 3 bases; junction bases outside the gene matches: 4. The CDR3 DNA follows: TGTGCCAGCAGCCTCAGGACAGGCTACGAGCAGTACTTC. This encodes CASSLRTGYEQYF.

This clone was observed a few times. This sequence joins TRBV5-4 and TRBJ2-1; 8 bases agree with TRBD2. The CDR3 extends over 15 amino acids. After removal of 2 bases from V and 0 bases from J, the junction contained 1 base not matched to a gene. Germline CDR1 and CDR2: SGHNT and YYREEE (reference sequence). Written as DNA, the CDR3 is TGTGCCAGCAGCTTAGCGGGAGACTCCTACAATGAGCAGTTCTTC. This codes for CASSLAGDSYNEQFF.

This chain links TRBV5-1 with TRBJ1-1; D is possibly TRBD1 (6 bases). V was clipped by 2 bases and J by 4 bases, with 12 bases between them. The CDR3 runs 14 residues. From germline, CDR1 is SGHRS and CDR2 YFSETQ. Written as DNA, the CDR3 is TGCGCCAGCAGCTTAGGACAGCCCGGCACTGAAGCTTTCTTT. This codes for CASSLGQPGTEAFF.

The table lists this clone with a count of one. The V and J genes are TRBV6-4 and TRBJ1-1; TRBD1 aligns across 7 bases. The CDR3 consists of 13 residues. V lost 5 bases, J lost 4 bases, and 4 bases stayed unmatched. In germline, CDR1 is MRHNA, CDR2 SNTAGT. Here the CDR3 DNA reads TGTGCCAGCAGTAACAGGGGTGGCACTGAAGCTTTCTTT. This encodes CASSNRGGTEAFF.

V is TRBV5-1 and J is TRBJ2-3; 7 bases are shared with TRBD1. V shed 0 bases, J shed 6 bases, and the junction held 16 bases outside the gene matches. The V gene's germline CDR1 is SGHRS and CDR2 YFSETQ. The CDR3 consists of 18 residues. The CDR3 loop is CASSLALRDRALGDTQYF. The CDR3 nucleotides are TGCGCCAGCAGCTTGGCCTTGCGAGACAGGGCGTTGGGGGATACGCAGTATTTT.

The J gene is TRBJ2-7, the V gene TRBV6-5, with 9 bases fitting TRBD1. Germline V lookup: CDR1 MNHEY, CDR2 SVGAGI. Trimming took 6 bases from V and 13 from J; bases not matched to a gene: 7. The CDR3 loop spans 11 amino acids. The CDR3 is CASSRRDRVYF. The DNA for the CDR3 is TGTGCCAGCAGCCGCCGGGACAGGGTATACTTC.

The rearrangement joins TRBV10-3 to TRBJ2-5; D gene unclear. The CDR3 is 13 residues long. The V end lost 6 bases, the J end lost 3 bases, and 11 bases lay between the germline ends. Germline assignment: CDR1 ENHRY and CDR2 SYGVKD. The CDR3 region has the DNA TGTGCCATCAGGGCAAAGGCCGAAGAGACCCAGTACTTC. Residues: CAIRAKAEETQYF.